This T cell receptor beta chain was sequenced for a study of blood T cells in healthy people across ages. Study-wide results and limits: Changes in expanded clonotypes were possibly confounded, as the CMV status of donors was unknown.

V shed 5 bases, J shed 0 bases, and the junction held 7 bases outside the gene matches. Germline V gene sequence: CDR1 MDHEN, CDR2 SYDVKM. The CDR3 sequence is 15 residues long. Combining a sample-barcoded 5' primer with a J-beta primer mix, a second PCR ran for roughly 7 to 12 cycles. TCRdb called the 5' RACE reads again in MiXCR, with one record for every CDR3 protein. This sample has roughly 1.6 million distinct CDR3 sequences, with about 31% found just once. As for this clonotype: The antigen is undetermined.

V is TRBV28 and J is TRBJ2-7; TRBD1 matches at 7 bases. The sequenced sample was blood. The sequence derives from a woman in her twenties or thirties in good health. The chain's CDR3 is CASSLGQRSSYEQYF. CDR3 DNA: TGTGCCAGCAGTCTGGGACAGAGGAGCTCCTACGAGCAGTACTTC.